This TCR beta chain was observed in a study of patients with pleural tuberculosis. From the reads, TCRdb called clonotypes with MiXCR, one entry per CDR3 protein. This table holds around 50,000 distinct CDR3 sequences, 7.3% found once. This clonotype was recorded many times. Trimming cost V 2 bases and J 13 bases, with 14 bases left between them. The germline gives CDR1 MNHEY, CDR2 SVGEGT. The CDR3 contains 12 residues. The origin of this receptor is a human donor with pleural tuberculosis. The rearrangement links TRBV6-2 or TRBV6-3 to TRBJ1-2; D gene uncertain. The CDR3 DNA reads TGTGCCAGCAGTTACAAGGCACAAACCCGCACCTTC. Translation: CASSYKAQTRTF.